The 2 T cell receptor beta chains given below trace back to one sample, sequenced in a study of blood T cell repertoires in COVID-19. The method was immunoSEQ multiplex PCR; TCRdb's version includes in-frame clones alone and lacks a portion of them. The table has more than 150,000 clones, around 82% seen once. Sequencing input: peripheral blood. The source of these receptors is a woman of 80 years or more with acute or convalescent COVID-19.

V gene TRBV7-8 combines with J gene TRBJ2-7; 8 nucleotides agree with TRBD1. The CDR3 spans 14 residues. Germline V gene sequence: CDR1 SGHVS, CDR2 FQNEAQ. J gave up 2 bases and V 5 bases, and 5 bases lay outside the gene matches. In DNA, the CDR3 is TGTGCCAGCAGCGGCGGGACAGGTACCTACGAGCAGTACTTC. As protein: CASSGGTGTYEQYF. Filled out from reference TRBV7-8 and TRBJ2-7, the complete variable domain reads GAGVSQSPRYKVAKRGQDVALRCDPISGHVSLFWYQQALGQGPEFLTYFQNEAQLDKSGLPSDRFFAERPEGSVSTLKIQRTQQEDSAVYLCASSGGTGTYEQYFGPGTRLTVT.

The chain carries TRBV2 and TRBJ1-2; the match to TRBD1 covers 11 bases. CDR1 is SNHLY, CDR2 FYNNEI, per germline. V shed 6 bases and J 4 bases; nucleotides not matched to a gene: 4. The CDR3 has 14 amino acids. The CDR3 is CASSVDRGPYGYTF. CDR3 DNA sequence: TGTGCCAGCAGCGTGGACAGGGGGCCCTATGGCTACACCTTC.